The following is a TCR beta chain sequence with its context. No antigen is known for it. Using immunoSEQ multiplex PCR, the repertoire was profiled, and TCRdb retains in-frame clones only, with some absent. Of about 50,000 clones listed, around nine tenths are singletons. The CDR3 extends over 16 amino acids. Germline loops: CDR1 SGHVS, CDR2 FNYEAQ. The J segment lost 3 bases and the V segment lost 6 bases, leaving 13 bases of the junction unmatched. This sample was taken from a study of OX40 agonist ivuxolimab in advanced cancers. Study results and limitations: CD8+ T cells showed, on average, more clonal expansion than CD4+ cells. Certain nonresponders likewise exhibited a low normalized T-cell clonal expansion.

This specimen was CD4+ or CD8+ T cells sorted from blood, taken in a trial of the OX40 agonist ivuxolimab. The J gene is TRBJ1-1, the V gene TRBV7-6; the match to TRBD1 covers 7 bases. The sequence was obtained from an adult with an advanced solid tumor such as melanoma, head and neck, liver or kidney cancer. The chain's CDR3 is CASSHDRQGLDTEAFF. The CDR3 coding sequence is TGTGCCAGCAGTCATGACCGACAGGGCTTGGACACTGAAGCTTTCTTT. The whole variable domain, remainder taken from reference TRBV7-6 and TRBJ1-1, is GAGVSQSPRYKVTKRGQDVALRCDPISGHVSLYWYRQALGQGPEFLTYFNYEAQQDKSGLPNDRFSAERPEGSISTLTIQRTEQRDSAMYRCASSHDRQGLDTEAFFGQGTRLTVV.